This TCR beta chain is drawn from a study of cytomegalovirus exposure and HLA in healthy donors listed by TCRdb under 2017. Looking at the study overall: According to an earlier analysis of a few hundred of the donors, 150 million to 200 million T cells yielded 90 million to 130 million unique TCR beta sequences and more than 250 Gb of sequence data. Roughly 300 gigabases of sequencing data and tens of millions of unique TCR sequences were included in an early release covering about 600 HLA-typed donors. Of the approximately 400 genotyped donors, approximately 83% fell in the genetic ancestry cluster associated with self-reported Caucasian donors. The study aimed to test whether signatures of past pathogen exposure could be identified by cataloging public T cell receptors. The study profiled the T cell repertoires of more than 500 subjects by immunosequencing and related them to cytomegalovirus serostatus. A separate validation cohort of 100 to 150 different subjects was used in addition to the approximately 610-subject first cohort. High-throughput TCR immunosequencing, statistical association of individual TCRs with disease status, and machine learning were combined to predict cytomegalovirus infection status. A later analysis re-examined previously published TCR beta repertoires from more than 600 donors and added high-resolution HLA genotyping to investigate patterns of TCR occurrence. The later analysis used no new phenotypic data to find candidate immune exposures, relying instead on TCR beta sequences and their occurrence across donors. To decide whether each TCR beta V gene segment behaved as functional or pseudogenic, an earlier analysis of 587 of the donors relied on high-throughput TCR beta sequencing. Donor age, sex, ethnicity and CMV serostatus were collected together with the repertoire data. A later genetic analysis used genome-wide SNP genotypes for about three fifths of the 666 donors, treating that subset as a discovery cohort. Every discovery cohort repertoire had been produced on one sequencing platform. Class I and class II HLA loci were covered by the typing at four-digit resolution. Typing coverage differed by locus: A, B, C, DRB1 and DQB1 were typed in about 620-630 donors, DQA1 in about 550, DPA1 in 600 to 610, and DPB1 in approximately 450. A handful of DR-DQ haplotypes were treated as single units for association and clustering because of strong linkage in the cohort. Across around 400 genotyped donors of the cohort, an average of approximately 200,000 unique TCR beta nucleotide sequences per donor were sequenced, and approximately 19% of those sequences were non-productive.

Library construction relied on the immunoSEQ multiplex PCR assay. For the multiplex PCR, a mixture combining 60 forward primers for TCR Vbeta segments and 13 reverse primers for TCR Jbeta segments was used. The CDR3 region of rearranged TCR beta genes was amplified from genomic DNA with a multiplex PCR assay. The amplified TCR beta libraries were sequenced on the Illumina HiSeq System as 87-base-pair reads. For the original study's pipeline: In a later analysis, roughly 80 million unique TCR beta chains were counted across the 500 to 850 repertoires, and approximately 9.9 million of these chains were shared by at least two donors. A nearest-neighbor algorithm error-corrected the raw reads and collapsed the reads into unique sequences, merging closely related sequences to remove PCR and sequencing errors. V, D and J gene segments were assigned by aligning CDR3 sequences to IMGT reference sequences. Each retained sequence needed at least a six-nucleotide match to both a V gene segment and a J gene segment. Rearrangements were classified as productive when the CDR3 lacked stop codons and remained in frame with V and J, and all other rearrangements were classified as non-productive. Following IMGT convention, CDR3 was defined as the stretch from the second conserved V-encoded cysteine to the conserved J-encoded phenylalanine. In an earlier analysis of around 540 of the donors, sequences lacking an unambiguous match to a single V gene segment were excluded. An earlier analysis of approximately 590 of the donors called V segments functional above 56.7% productive rearrangements and segregating when the between-donor standard deviation exceeded 5%. A statistical classification framework was built to diagnose cytomegalovirus status from the catalog of TCR beta chain sequences. A later analysis assigned V and J genes by comparing TCR nucleotide sequences with IMGT/GENE-DB human TR gene sequences. A later analysis assigned CDR3 sequences and most-parsimonious VDJ recombination scenarios with the TCRdist pipeline. In a later analysis, each TCR beta chain was defined by its CDR3 amino acid sequence together with its V-gene family, and reads lacking a unique V-gene family were excluded. As a way to deal with suspected cross-contamination and a sequencing artifact, a later analysis dropped 592 nucleotide sequences that were highly shared and had low generation probability. In a later analysis, a clonal expansion index for each public chain was calculated from normalized within-repertoire ranks of inferred template counts. Generation probabilities in a later analysis came from a VDJ recombination model fitted to out-of-frame rearrangements, and those results were checked against IGoR. In a later analysis, hypergeometric tests were used to score TCR-TCR, TCR-HLA and TCR-CMV co-occurrence, with a repertoire-size bias correction applied to TCR pairs. To estimate false discovery rates, a later analysis permuted the HLA or CMV assignments 20 times. In a later analysis, co-occurring TCRs were grouped using DBSCAN, and TCRdist sequence similarity was added for clustering within HLA-allele-positive subsets. For co-occurrence clustering, repertoires with fewer than 30,000 or more than 120,000 public chains were excluded, along with five repertoires with anomalous nucleotide sharing. The table was pulled from immuneACCESS by TCRdb, which kept in-frame rearrangements only. Such tables lose some clones; where checked, under half of the loss comes from unresolved V genes, and the rest has no known cause. V and J calls and clone size are as listed in that table; D and trimming were resolved from the DNA. The sample data list around 120,000 clones, and over 60% of these were observed just once. 1% of the sample lies in the top ten.

The germline ends are 15 bases apart after V is trimmed by 0 bases and J by 1 base. From its cysteine to its phenylalanine, the CDR3 spans 17 amino acids. The read is trimmed to its CDR3 DNA, 51 bases read in frame from base 1. As encoded in the germline V gene, CDR1 is KGHSH while CDR2 is LQKENI. The cohort was made up of roughly 670 healthy bone marrow donors. Cohort members were all nominally healthy when sampled, although unrecorded immune exposures were likely present. Of the roughly 700 cohort members, approximately 300 had a positive CMV serostatus and roughly 370 had a negative one, while no CMV serostatus was recorded for the donor. A peripheral blood sample was provided by each donor, and peripheral blood mononuclear cells were used for TCR beta sequencing. Genomic DNA was extracted from the blood cell samples with the Qiagen DNeasy Blood Extraction Kit. Points on this clone: Its antigen specificity is not known. Base qualities are not recorded, but no much larger clone differs from it by a single base.

The research as a whole found: A later analysis associated 15,000 to 20,000 TCR beta sequences with specific HLA alleles at a false discovery rate of 0.05. Some IMGT-functional V segments, including TRBV6-2 and TRBV6-3, could not be distinguished by the 87-base-pair reads and were therefore excluded. The authors suggested that the approach could potentially be generalized to other disease states and immunological phenotypes. In a later genetic analysis, fewer N-insertions in productive TCRs were reported among donors in an Asian-associated ancestry cluster than the 666-donor mean. Because some donors lacked HLA typing at each locus, the association tests relied only on the typed subset. A group of highly shared sequence variants was considered likely to be a technical artifact of the sequencing pipeline. A later analysis reported that several top co-occurrence clusters appeared linked to parvovirus B19, influenza, CMV and Epstein-Barr virus. When HLA alleles, especially DR and DQ, strongly co-occurred, TCR associations were difficult to assign to individual alleles. CMV serostatus was the only immune exposure information available for the cohort. The presence/absence analyses assumed that sequencing depth was roughly uniform across donors, and that assumption may not be true. Most CMV-associated TCR beta chains appeared to be HLA-restricted in a later analysis, and the HLA associations seemed to be driven largely by CMV exposure. A later analysis found that HLA-associated TCR beta chains were more clonally expanded and had lower generation probabilities than equally common non-associated chains. Most TCR sequences were observed very rarely across donors, whereas some public TCRs were present in many individuals. Because counts were too low, 15 to 20 rarely observed V segments, including chromosome 9 orphons, were left out of the earlier analysis of 587 of the donors. A further reported finding was that TCR beta sequences accurately predicted the HLA-A and HLA-B alleles for most subjects in the first cohort. Correlated functional status among segregating V segments might reflect linkage disequilibrium, but an unknown experimental factor could not be ruled out. Three of the identified cytomegalovirus-associated TCR beta chains were confirmed in vitro to be specific for cytomegalovirus antigens. In an earlier analysis of some 540 of the donors, most TCR beta V segments appeared in productive rearrangements about 90% or about 30% of the time, broadly matching IMGT annotations. The study listed 164 TCR beta chains as associated with cytomegalovirus. Cytomegalovirus status was reported to be diagnosed by the classifier with high specificity and sensitivity in both the original and validation cohorts. In a later analysis, the rate of TCR association differed among HLA loci, with DRB1 alleles having the most associated TCRs and HLA-C alleles having the fewest. This cohort had only TCR beta chains sequenced, and the lack of alpha or paired-chain data limited which features could be detected. V-gene and J-gene trimming of TCR beta chains was associated with a missense DCLRE1C variant in a later genetic analysis, and the association was replicated in an independent cohort.

The specimen sequenced was PBMCs. The sequence links TRBV18 to TRBJ1-2; matching of 5 bases hints at TRBD1 as the D gene. The receptor was isolated from a human donor in good health. The DNA sequence is TGTGCCAGCTCACCACCGGGACCAAGGGAGGTTAACTATGGCTACACCTTC. The resulting protein is CASSPPGPREVNYGYTF.